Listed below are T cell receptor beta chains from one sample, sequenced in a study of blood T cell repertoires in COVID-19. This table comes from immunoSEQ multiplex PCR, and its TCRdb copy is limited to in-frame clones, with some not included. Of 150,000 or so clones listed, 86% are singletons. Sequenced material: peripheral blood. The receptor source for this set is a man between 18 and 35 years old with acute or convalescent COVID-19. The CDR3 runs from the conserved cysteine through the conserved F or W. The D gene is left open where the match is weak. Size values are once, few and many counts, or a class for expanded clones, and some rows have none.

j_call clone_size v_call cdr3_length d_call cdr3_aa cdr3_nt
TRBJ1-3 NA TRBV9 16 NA CASSAYRAFSGNTIYF TGTGCCAGCAGCGCCTACAGGGCTTTCTCTGGAAACACCATATATTTT
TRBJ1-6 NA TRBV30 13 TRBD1 CAWMGQGNSPLHF TGTGCCTGGATGGGACAGGGAAATTCACCCCTCCACTTT
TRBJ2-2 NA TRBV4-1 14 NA CASSYGTFTGELFF TGCGCCAGCAGCTACGGGACTTTTACCGGGGAGCTGTTTTTT
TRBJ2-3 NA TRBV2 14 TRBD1 CASRYDRGPDTQYF TGTGCCAGCAGATACGACAGGGGGCCGGATACGCAGTATTTT
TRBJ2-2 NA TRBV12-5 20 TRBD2 CASAPGRVSSGGPNTGELFF TGTGCTAGTGCCCCAGGGAGAGTATCGAGCGGGGGCCCAAACACCGGGGAGCTGTTTTTT
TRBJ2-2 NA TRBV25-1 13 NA CASSETNTGELFF TGTGCCAGCAGTGAGACAAACACCGGGGAGCTGTTTTTT
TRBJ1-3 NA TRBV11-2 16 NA CASSQSAGSSGNTIYF TGTGCCAGCAGCCAGTCGGCCGGGAGCTCTGGAAACACCATATATTTT
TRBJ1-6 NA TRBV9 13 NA CASSGTGLSPLHF TGTGCCAGCAGCGGAACAGGGCTTTCACCCCTCCACTTT
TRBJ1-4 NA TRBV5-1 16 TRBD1 CASSPGQGAVREKLFF TGCGCCAGCAGCCCGGGACAGGGGGCTGTTCGTGAAAAACTGTTTTTT
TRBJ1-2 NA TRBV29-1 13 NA CSVERGQGNGYTF TGCAGCGTTGAAAGGGGCCAGGGCAATGGCTACACCTTC
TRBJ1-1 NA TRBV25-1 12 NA CASTLSGAEAFF TGTGCCAGCACTCTTTCAGGGGCTGAAGCTTTCTTT
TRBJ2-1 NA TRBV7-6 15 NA CASSPDREPNNEQFF TGTGCCAGCAGCCCTGACCGGGAGCCAAACAATGAGCAGTTCTTC
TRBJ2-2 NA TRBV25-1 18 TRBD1 CASSDPGQGGIPTGELFF TGTGCCAGCAGTGACCCGGGACAGGGGGGGATACCCACCGGGGAGCTGTTTTTT
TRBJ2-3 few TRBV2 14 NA CASSLSSWRDTQYF TGTGCCAGCAGTTTGAGCTCTTGGCGGGATACGCAGTATTTT
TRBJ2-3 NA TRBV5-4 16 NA CASSPVPQGPTDTQYF TGTGCCAGCAGCCCGGTCCCGCAGGGGCCCACAGATACGCAGTATTTT
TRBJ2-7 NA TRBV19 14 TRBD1 CASSRQGTGYEQYF TGTGCCAGTAGTAGACAGGGGACCGGCTACGAGCAGTACTTC
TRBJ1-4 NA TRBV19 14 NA CASSIVGPREKLFF TGTGCCAGTAGTATAGTGGGGCCGAGGGAAAAACTGTTTTTT
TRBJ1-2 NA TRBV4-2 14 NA CASSQDSGLTGYTF TGTGCCAGCAGCCAAGATTCCGGGTTGACTGGCTACACCTTC
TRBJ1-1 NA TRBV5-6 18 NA CASSLAVLAGAGHTEAFF TGTGCCAGCAGCTTGGCCGTGCTTGCGGGCGCAGGTCACACTGAAGCTTTCTTT
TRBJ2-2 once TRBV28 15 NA CASSLFAGNTGELFF TGTGCCAGCAGTTTATTCGCGGGGAACACCGGGGAGCTGTTTTTT
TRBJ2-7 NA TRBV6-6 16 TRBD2 CASSSTLAGGLYEQYF TGTGCCAGCAGCTCCACCCTAGCGGGGGGCCTCTACGAGCAGTACTTC
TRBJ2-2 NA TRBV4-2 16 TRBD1 CASSQEKTGGIGELFF TGTGCCAGCAGCCAAGAGAAGACAGGGGGCATCGGGGAGCTGTTTTTT
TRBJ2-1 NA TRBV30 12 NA CAWDTGSNEQFF TGTGCCTGGGACACGGGATCTAATGAGCAGTTCTTC
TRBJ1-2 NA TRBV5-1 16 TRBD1 CASSLEGGAEPYGYTF TGCGCCAGCAGCTTGGAAGGGGGCGCCGAACCCTATGGCTACACCTTC
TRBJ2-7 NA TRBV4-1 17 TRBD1 CASSQDSSGTGLDEQYF TGCGCCAGCAGCCAGGACTCGTCCGGGACAGGGTTGGACGAGCAGTACTTC
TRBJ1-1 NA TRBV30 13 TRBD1 CAWSVGRGTEAFF TGTGCCTGGAGTGTGGGCAGGGGGACTGAAGCTTTCTTT
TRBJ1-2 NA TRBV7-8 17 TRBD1 CASSPMVVDRGDYGYTF TGTGCCAGCAGCCCGATGGTGGTGGACAGGGGGGACTATGGCTACACCTTC
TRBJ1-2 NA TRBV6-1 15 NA CASSERDRANYGYTF TGTGCCAGCAGTGAACGCGACAGAGCTAACTATGGCTACACCTTC
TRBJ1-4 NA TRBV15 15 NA CATSSRVISDEKLFF TGTGCCACCAGCAGCAGGGTCATCTCGGATGAAAAACTGTTTTTT
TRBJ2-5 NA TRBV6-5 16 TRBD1 CASSYSGQGTGETQYF TGTGCCAGCAGTTACTCGGGACAGGGGACGGGCGAGACCCAGTACTTC
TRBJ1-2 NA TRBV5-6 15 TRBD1 CASSPGQGVYYGYTF TGTGCCAGCAGCCCCGGACAGGGGGTTTACTATGGCTACACCTTC
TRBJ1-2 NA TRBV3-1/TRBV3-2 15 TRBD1 CASSQAQGASRGYTF TGTGCCAGCAGCCAAGCCCAGGGGGCGTCGAGGGGCTACACCTTC
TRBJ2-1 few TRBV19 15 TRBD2 CASSSPSGPYNEQFF TGTGCCAGTAGTTCGCCTAGCGGCCCCTACAATGAGCAGTTCTTC
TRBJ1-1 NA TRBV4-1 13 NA CASSQAVNTEAFF TGCGCCAGCAGCCAAGCGGTTAATACTGAAGCTTTCTTT